What follows are 24 T cell receptor beta chains derived from one specimen sequenced in a study of blood T cells in healthy people across ages. Sample-barcoded 5' priming and a J-beta primer mix drove a second PCR of about 6 to 11 cycles. MiXCR, applied by TCRdb to the 5' RACE reads, yields one record per CDR3 protein. The sample lists about 840,000 distinct CDR3 sequences; under 35% were seen once. Another study also made use of these data, one on T cells of mothers and their children.

Sequencing used blood. Receptors were obtained from a woman aged 40 to 49 in good health.

Comment on this clonotype: This sequence may be a read error, since a much larger clone differs from it by one base. This chain links TRBV7-2 with TRBJ2-7, with D unclear. The CDR3 sequence is 15 residues long. CDR1 and CDR2 from the germline V gene are SGHTA and FQGNSA. Trimming pared 3 bases from V and 0 bases from J, leaving 12 bases between. DNA of the CDR3: TGTGCCAGCAGCTTGACAAGATTGAGCTCCTACGAGCAGTACTTC. Translation gives CASSLTRLSSYEQYF.

Only a few counts were recorded for this clonotype. The chain carries TRBV2 and TRBJ1-2, with D uncertain. The V and J ends lost 6 bases and 6 bases respectively, with 11 bases between them. Germline V lookup: CDR1 SNHLY, CDR2 FYNNEI. The CDR3 consists of 12 residues. Here the CDR3 DNA reads TGTGCCAGCAGGGCAGTGTCGGATGGCTACACCTTC. It yields the protein CASRAVSDGYTF.

Points on this clonotype: The germline gene is not matched at one end of the junction; a read error may be the cause. The chain is built from TRBV28 and TRBJ2-1; D could derive from TRBD1 or TRBD2 (5 bases each). Per the germline V gene, CDR1 is MDHEN and CDR2 is SYDVKM. This CDR3 is 14 amino acids long. The CDR3 region has the DNA TGTGCCAGCAGGTTATGGAGGAAGGGGAATGAGCAGTTCTTC. It is translated as CASRLWRKGNEQFF.

The genes are TRBV7-9 and TRBJ1-4, with a tentative D call TRBD1 (5 bases). CDR3 size: 15 residues. The ends were cut back, 5 bases at V and 8 bases at J, with 18 bases in the middle. Germline V gene lookup returns CDR1 SEHNR and CDR2 FQNEAQ (reference sequence). This chain's CDR3 is CASSKDAGVGEKLFF. The CDR3 bases are TGTGCCAGCAGCAAAGATGCGGGGGTTGGAGAAAAACTGTTTTTT.

Ten or more counts support this clonotype. A single base separates this from a much larger clone, so it may be a read error. The V and J genes are TRBV29-1 and TRBJ2-2; TRBD2 might be the D (5 bases). This CDR3 comprises 11 residues. Germline V CDR1 and CDR2: SQVTM, ANQGSEA. For the CDR3, the DNA is TGCAGCGTTGGGAACACCGGGGAGCGGTTTTTT. Residues: CSVGNTGERFF.

Remarks on this clonotype: One base away lies a much larger clone, so this may be a sequencing read error. The chain combines TRBV29-1 with TRBJ2-7; D call uncertain. V was trimmed by 4 bases and J by 7 bases, leaving 20 bases between them. The CDR3 is made up of 14 amino acids. CDR1 and CDR2 (germline): SQVTM, ANQGSEA. The CDR3 DNA reads TGCAGCGTTGTTTTCTTAGGCACTTACAATGAGCAGTACTTC. Amino acid sequence: CSVVFLGTYNEQYF.

This chain links TRBV5-6 with TRBJ2-1; 13 bases match TRBD2. CDR1 and CDR2 (germline): SGHDT, YYEEEE. Trimming cost V 6 bases and J 9 bases; bases outside gene matches: 21. The CDR3 sequence is 19 residues long. CDR3 loop: CASTDLGGTSGAPAGEQFF. CDR3 nucleotide sequence: TGTGCCAGCACCGACCTTGGGGGGACTAGCGGGGCCCCGGCTGGTGAGCAGTTCTTC.

This clonotype appeared a few times. V is TRBV9 and J is TRBJ2-1; D is perhaps TRBD1 (7 bases). The CDR3 runs 12 residues. Trimming left V 3 bases short and J 9 bases short, with 10 bases between. CDR1 and CDR2 from the germline V gene are SGDLS and YYNGEE. The CDR3 here is CASSGQGGEQFF. In DNA, the CDR3 is TGTGCCAGCAGCGGACAGGGAGGTGAGCAGTTCTTC. Full variable domain (remainder filled in from reference TRBV9 and TRBJ2-1): DSGVTQTPKHLITATGQRVTLRCSPRSGDLSVYWYQQSLDQGLQFLIQYYNGEERAKGNILERFSAQQFPDLHSELNLSSLELGDSALYFCASSGQGGEQFFGPGTRLTVL.

This clonotype came up once. One end of the junction varies from germline; a read error may be responsible. V usage is TRBV7-2 and J usage is TRBJ1-4, with 9 bases that match TRBD1. Germline CDR1 reads SGHTA; CDR2 reads FQGNSA. The CDR3 runs to 14 residues. The CDR3 loop reads CASSLVGTGQKRFF. The CDR3 bases are TGTGCCAGCAGCTTAGTAGGGACAGGGCAAAAACGGTTTTTT.

This clonotype was seen at least ten times. The chain recombines TRBV5-1 with TRBJ1-2; D is undetermined. The germline V and J ends were trimmed by 0 bases and 0 bases, with 6 bases remaining between them. CDR1 is SGHRS and CDR2 is YFSETQ in the germline V gene. There are 14 residues in the CDR3. The CDR3 spells CASSLAPTNYGYTF. The CDR3, as DNA: TGCGCCAGCAGCTTGGCCCCTACTAACTATGGCTACACCTTC.

The chain is built from TRBV7-6 and TRBJ1-5; D gene uncertain. Germline CDR1 is SGHVS and CDR2 is FNYEAQ. V lost 5 bases and J 2 bases, leaving 13 bases between the germline ends. The CDR3 totals 15 residues. In DNA form, the CDR3 reads TGTGCCAGCAGCCCAACAAGGGAACGCAATCAGCCCCAGCATTTT. Its protein is CASSPTRERNQPQHF.

Only a few counts were recorded for this clonotype. CDR3 loop: CSVGTGPSYGYTF. The CDR3 DNA sequence: TGCAGCGTAGGGACAGGGCCAAGCTATGGCTACACCTTC. The V and J genes are TRBV29-1 and TRBJ1-2, with 9 bases lining up with TRBD1. Losses at the gene ends were 6 bases for V and 4 bases for J; bases not matched to a gene: 6. CDR3 length: 13 residues. Looked up from germline, CDR1 is SQVTM and CDR2 is ANQGSEA.

This clonotype was counted a few times. A much larger clone differs by one base, so this may be a read error. The V gene is TRBV20-1, the J gene TRBJ2-7; 7 bases align to TRBD1. V gave up 5 bases and J gave up 7 bases; unmatched junction bases: 17. Germline-derived CDR1 and CDR2 are DFQATT and SNEGSKA (reference sequence). The CDR3 totals 15 residues. CDR3 in DNA: TGCAGTGCTTTTCACCCAGGGGGATCTGACCATGAGCAGTACTTC. Protein: CSAFHPGGSDHEQYF.

On this clonotype itself: With a much larger clone just one base away, this may be a read error. The V call is TRBV6-6, the J call TRBJ2-7; TRBD1 matches at 9 bases. The germline V gene has CDR1 MNHNY and CDR2 SVGAGI (reference sequence). Unmatched junction bases numbered 7, after V lost 10 bases and J lost 6 bases. The CDR3 extends over 12 amino acids. This CDR3 reads CATGTGTCEQYF. The CDR3 DNA reads as TGTGCCACTGGGACAGGGACCTGCGAGCAGTACTTC.

On this clonotype itself: No conserved phenylalanine or tryptophan ends this CDR3, so it is likely a read error. This chain uses TRBV2 with TRBJ1-5; D remains ambiguous. Germline values: CDR1 SNHLY, CDR2 FYNNEI. Trimming stripped 6 bases from V and 9 bases from J, with 18 bases between. CDR3 size: 14 residues. The CDR3: CASSPKLGHGPQHC. The DNA of the CDR3 is TGTGCCAGCAGCCCTAAGTTGGGCCATGGGCCCCAGCATTGT.

The chain couples TRBV9 to TRBJ2-1; 7 bases match TRBD2. The end of the DNA is better explained by TRBJ2-7, so the J call may be wrong. This CDR3 is built from 15 residues. Germline V gives CDR1 SGDLS, CDR2 YYNGEE. The CDR3 here is CASSVGGSSYNEQYF. For the CDR3, the DNA is TGTGCCAGCAGCGTGGGCGGGAGCTCCTACAATGAGCAGTACTTC.

This clonotype was recorded a few times. The chain combines TRBV5-7 with TRBJ1-1, with no clear D. Being an ORF, TRBV5-7 has a function that is uncertain. The V and J ends lost 2 bases and 0 bases respectively, with 20 bases between them. This CDR3 is built from 18 residues. The CDR3: CASSFGIQETNMNTEAFF. The CDR3 coding sequence is TGTGCCAGCAGCTTTGGTATCCAAGAGACAAACATGAACACTGAAGCTTTCTTT.

The table lists this clonotype with a few counts. The V gene is TRBV27, the J gene TRBJ1-2, with D possibly matching TRBD1 (6 bases). The ends were cut back, 2 bases at V and 5 bases at J, with 9 bases in the middle. This CDR3 comprises 13 residues. Germline V gene lookup returns CDR1 MNHEY and CDR2 SMNVEV (reference sequence). CDR3 residues: CASSLTGRYGYTF. CDR3 nucleotide sequence: TGTGCCAGCAGTTTAACAGGGCGGTATGGCTACACCTTC.

Regarding this clonotype: This may be a read error: a much more frequent sequence differs by one nucleotide. The chain joins TRBV7-2 to TRBJ1-5; D may be TRBD1 (5 bases). This CDR3 spans 16 amino acids. Trimming left V 5 bases short and J 3 bases short, with 17 bases between. Germline lookup yields CDR1 SGHTA and CDR2 FQGNSA. The CDR3, as DNA: TGTGCCAGCAGCCCTGTAATTCGACAGACCAATCAGCCCCAGCATTTT. This gives the protein CASSPVIRQTNQPQHF.

With respect to this clonotype: A clone one base away is much larger, so this may be a read error. The genes are TRBV7-9 and TRBJ2-4; the D gene is possibly TRBD2 (6 bases). TRBJ2-7 explains the end of the DNA better; the J call may be wrong. Germline V gene lookup returns CDR1 SEHNR and CDR2 FQNEAQ (reference sequence). This CDR3 region has 13 residues. CDR3 nucleotide sequence: TGTGCCAGCAGCCCGCGGGGTTGCTACGAGCAGTACTTC. As protein: CASSPRGCYEQYF.

This clonotype came up many times. This sequence joins TRBV4-1 and TRBJ2-7; weak D call: TRBD2 (6 bases). V was pared by 5 bases and J by 1 base, with 12 bases between. Germline CDR1 and CDR2: MGHRA and YSYEKL. CDR3 length: 14 amino acids. The chain's CDR3 is CASSSGEPSYEQYF. The CDR3 DNA reads TGCGCCAGCAGCTCGGGGGAGCCTTCCTACGAGCAGTACTTC.

The genes are TRBV10-3 and TRBJ2-5; D is perhaps TRBD1 (6 bases). CDR1 and CDR2 from the germline V gene are ENHRY and SYGVKD. This CDR3 has 14 amino acids. Trimming pared 3 bases from V and 3 bases from J, leaving 11 bases between. The CDR3 DNA reads TGTGCCATCAGTGAAGGACAGCTTGAAGAGACCCAGTACTTC. Its protein product is CAISEGQLEETQYF.

In this sample, this clonotype turned up many times. CDR3 sequence (DNA): TGTGCCAGCATGATTACGGGCAGGGCTATGCAGTACTTC. This translates into CASMITGRAMQYF. The gene calls are TRBV6-5 and TRBJ2-5; the D gene is possibly TRBD1 (5 bases). This CDR3 comprises 13 residues. V was cut by 7 bases and J by 11 bases, with 20 bases left in between. Germline V CDR1 and CDR2: MNHEY, SVGAGI.

The chain combines TRBV14 with TRBJ2-5; D may be TRBD2 (7 bases). The CDR3 is 13 amino acids. Germline V lookup: CDR1 SGHDN, CDR2 FVKESK. Trimming took off 1 base at V and 13 bases at J, with 16 bases between the two ends. In DNA form, the CDR3 reads TGTGCCAGCAGCCAAGTAGGTTCGGGGGGCGCGTACTTC. This translates into CASSQVGSGGAYF. Together with reference TRBV14 and TRBJ2-5, the CDR3 gives the full variable domain: EAGVTQFPSHSVIEKGQTVTLRCDPISGHDNLYWYRRVMGKEIKFLLHFVKESKQDESGMPNNRFLAERTGGTYSTLKVQPAELEDSGVYFCASSQVGSGGAYFGPGTRLLVL.